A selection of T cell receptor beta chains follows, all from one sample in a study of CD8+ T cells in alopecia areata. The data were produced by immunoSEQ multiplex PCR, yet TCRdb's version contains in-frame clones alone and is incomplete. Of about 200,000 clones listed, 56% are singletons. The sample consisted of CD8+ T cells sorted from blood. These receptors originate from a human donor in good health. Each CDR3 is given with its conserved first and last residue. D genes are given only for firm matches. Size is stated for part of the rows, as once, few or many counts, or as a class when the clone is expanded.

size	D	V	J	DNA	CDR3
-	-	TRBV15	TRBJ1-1	TGTGCCACCAGCCGCCGGGACCCGAACACTGAAGCTTTCTTT	CATSRRDPNTEAFF
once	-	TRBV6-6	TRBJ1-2	TGTGCCAGCATCACAGGTGGCTATGGCTACACCTTC	CASITGGYGYTF
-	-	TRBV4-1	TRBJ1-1	TGCGCCAGCAGCCAAGTCCCAAGCGGGAACACTGAAGCTTTCTTT	CASSQVPSGNTEAFF
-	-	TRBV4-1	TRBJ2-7	TGCGCCAGCAGCCAAGAGTGGGGGCTAGCGCGCCTCGAGCAGTACTTC	CASSQEWGLARLEQYF
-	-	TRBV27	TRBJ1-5	TGTGCCAGCAGTTTAGGTAACAATCAGCCCCAGCATTTT	CASSLGNNQPQHF
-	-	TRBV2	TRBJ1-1	TGTGCCAGCAGGAGGGACCTCGAAAGGGAAGCTTTCTTT	CASRRDLEREAFF
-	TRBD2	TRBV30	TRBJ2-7	TGTGCCTGGAGCATCCAAGGACTAGCGGGGGGCCGGTTTTCTCTCGAGCAGTACTTC	CAWSIQGLAGGRFSLEQYF
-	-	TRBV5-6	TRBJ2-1	TGTGCCAGCACCGGGGTTTTCGAGCAGTTCTTC	CASTGVFEQFF
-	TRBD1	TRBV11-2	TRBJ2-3	TGTGCCAGCAGCCCTCCTCCGGGACAGGCCCCCACAGATACGCAGTATTTT	CASSPPPGQAPTDTQYF
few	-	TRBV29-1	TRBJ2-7	TGCAGCGTTGAAAGTATAGCAGGGAGTCCGTCATCGTCCTACGAGCAGTACTTC	CSVESIAGSPSSSYEQYF
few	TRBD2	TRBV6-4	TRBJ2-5	TGTGCCAGCAGTGAAGAAGCGGGGGGGCAGGAGACCCAGTACTTC	CASSEEAGGQETQYF
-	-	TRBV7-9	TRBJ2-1	TGTGCCAGCAGCTATCGGGAGCGTAACAATGAGCAGTTCTTC	CASSYRERNNEQFF
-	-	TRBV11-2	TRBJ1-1	TGTGCCAGCAGCCCCTACCCCCATGAAGCTTTCTTT	CASSPYPHEAFF
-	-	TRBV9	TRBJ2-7	TGTGCCAGCAGCGGGCAAGGGGCTAACTACGAGCAGTACTTC	CASSGQGANYEQYF
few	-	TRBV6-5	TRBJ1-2	TGTGCCAGCAGTGATACAGCAGACTTTGGTGGCTACACCTTC	CASSDTADFGGYTF